This T cell receptor (beta chain) was found in a study of Tregs in tolerant kidney transplant recipients (dated by TCRdb to 2018 to 2020). For context, the study as a whole: The study applied TCRbeta sequencing to find donor-specific regulatory T cells before combined kidney and bone marrow transplantation and then followed those same cells after transplant. TCRbeta repertoire sequencing was used in a few healthy controls to compare several methods for expanding Tregs specific for an allogeneic donor. What the work shows at the level of the full study, not this receptor alone: Biological reproducibility was not directly addressed, though technical replication error appeared minimal. Expanding Tregs with activated donor B cells appeared to identify the most biologically relevant and donor-specific TCRbeta repertoire. The study was constrained by small patient numbers, and validation of the findings is required in larger populations and under other immunosuppression protocols.

V is cut by 0 bases and J by 8 bases, and the space between the germline ends is 15 bases. Reading from cysteine to phenylalanine, the CDR3 counts 15 amino acids. The DNA shown is the 45-base CDR3, in frame from base 1. Via the germline V gene, CDR1 is SGHRS and CDR2 YFSETQ. As to this clone: No cognate antigen has been identified for it. It has no much larger one-base neighbor in the sample; base qualities were not kept.

Unstimulated Tregs (CD4+CD25+CD127-), CD4+ non-Tregs (CD4+CD25-), CD4 and CD8 cells were FACS-sorted from thawed PBMCs. Healthy control blood was obtained either as purchased buffy coats or from healthy volunteers. Healthy control blood was processed by Ficoll density gradient to PBMCs and cryopreserved; patient PBMCs were collected before and after transplant. For TCRbeta CDR3 sequencing, genomic DNA from the sorted cells was extracted using the QIAGEN DNeasy Blood and Tissue Kit. High-throughput TCRbeta CDR3 sequencing was carried out commercially through immunoSEQ, with PCR amplification with bias correction and internal controls included. In the source study's methods: A unique productive TCRbeta sequence was defined by the CDR3 nucleotide sequence when primers matched, and otherwise by the CDR3 amino acid sequence together with the Vbeta and Jbeta genes. To correct sorting error, sequences shared between sorted populations at a frequency ratio of 2:1 or less were removed; the rest were assigned to the higher population. A sequence counted as donor-reactive if, in CFSE-low cells, the sequence had a frequency of at least 0.01% and was expanded at least 5-fold compared with unstimulated cells. Jensen-Shannon divergence, calculated on the top 100 TCRbeta sequences ranked by frequency, was used to quantify repertoire divergence. For samples with multiple sequencing runs, sorting error was corrected in each run separately before the runs were combined. In its TCRdb copy, this immuneACCESS table keeps in-frame sequences only and misses some clones. Where compared with another copy, unresolved V genes explain less than half of these, and the others have no known cause. Clonal size and the V and J genes are those of that table, whereas D and trimming came from the DNA. The sample data list some 240,000 clones, and roughly 84% of these were observed just once. The top ten clones comprise less than 0.75% of the sample.

This receptor was taken from a human donor in good health. Recombination connected TRBV5-1 to TRBJ2-1, with the D call tentatively TRBD1 or TRBD2, each fitting 6 bases. Sequenced sample: CD4+ T cells from blood. Here the CDR3 is given as CASSLGRGPGDEQFF. The DNA sequence follows: TGCGCCAGCAGCTTGGGACGGGGGCCAGGGGATGAGCAGTTCTTC.